This TCR beta chain was identified in a study of T cell repertoires in cytomegalovirus infection. The CDR3 length is 15 residues. TCRdb re-called the reads with MiXCR, one entry per CDR3 protein. The table includes hundreds of thousands of distinct CDR3 sequences, about two fifths detected once. This clonotype was seen only a few times. No antigen is known for it. Relative to the germline gene, one junction end is altered; a read error may explain this. V is TRBV12-3 or TRBV12-4 and J is TRBJ2-3; 9 nucleotides match TRBD2. Sequenced here: cultured PBMCs, sampled from culture after CMV antigen stimulation. This receptor was identified in a human donor in good health (CMV status not recorded). Some clones in this sample may be carry-over from other donors' samples. Here the CDR3 reads CASSFRRGGTDTQYF. The CDR3 coding sequence is TGTGCCAGCAGTTTCCGGCGGGGGGGCACCGATACGCAGTATTTT.